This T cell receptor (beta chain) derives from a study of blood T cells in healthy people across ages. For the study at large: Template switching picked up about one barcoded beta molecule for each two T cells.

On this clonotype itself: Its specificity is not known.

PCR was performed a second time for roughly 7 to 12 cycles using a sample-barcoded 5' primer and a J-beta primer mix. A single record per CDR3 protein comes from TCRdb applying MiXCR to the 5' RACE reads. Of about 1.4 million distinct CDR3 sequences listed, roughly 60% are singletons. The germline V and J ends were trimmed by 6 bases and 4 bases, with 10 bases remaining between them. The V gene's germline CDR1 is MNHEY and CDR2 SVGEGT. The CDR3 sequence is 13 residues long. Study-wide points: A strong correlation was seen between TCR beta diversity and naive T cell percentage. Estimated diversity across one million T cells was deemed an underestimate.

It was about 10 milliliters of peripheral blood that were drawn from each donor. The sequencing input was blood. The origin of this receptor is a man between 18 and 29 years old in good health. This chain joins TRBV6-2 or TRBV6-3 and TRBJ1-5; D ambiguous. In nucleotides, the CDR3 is TGTGCCAGCAGACACGCGGGGAATCAGCCCCAGCATTTT. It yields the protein CASRHAGNQPQHF.